Listed below are T cell receptor beta chains from one sample, sequenced in a study of neoadjuvant anti-PD-1 for oral cavity cancer. Sequencing was performed with immunoSEQ multiplex PCR; in TCRdb, only in-frame clones are kept and a portion is missing. Here the sample spans tens of thousands of clones, approximately 84% being singletons. Sequencing used PBMCs, obtained before nivolumab (anti-PD-1) treatment. These receptors originate from a person between 40 and 80 years old with oral cavity squamous cell carcinoma. The CDR3 runs from the conserved cysteine through the conserved F or W. A D gene is named only where the DNA matches it firmly. Not all rows give a size; the values are once, few, many and, for expanded clones, a class.

CDR3nt,CDR3aa,j_gene,d_gene,v_gene,abundance
TGCGCCAGCAGGCCCGACCTGAACACTGAAGCTTTCTTT,CASRPDLNTEAFF,TRBJ1-1,.,TRBV10-1,.
TGTGCCTGGAGTCGGCCGCTGATCTACAATGAGCAGTTCTTC,CAWSRPLIYNEQFF,TRBJ2-1,.,TRBV30,.
TGTGCCAGCAGCCCAGCGGGAGGCAGCACCGGGGAGCTGTTTTTT,CASSPAGGSTGELFF,TRBJ2-2,TRBD2,TRBV7-8,.
TGTGCCTGGAGTGTACTGTACGTTGCAACTAATGAAAAACTGTTTTTT,CAWSVLYVATNEKLFF,TRBJ1-4,.,TRBV30,.
TGTGCCAGCAGTGAACCGAGGCTCTGGTACTTC,CASSEPRLWYF,TRBJ2-7,.,TRBV6-1,.
TGTGCCAGCAGTCCGGGACTAGTATACAATGAGCAGTTCTTC,CASSPGLVYNEQFF,TRBJ2-1,TRBD2,TRBV2,.
TGTGCCAGCTCACCCGGACAGGTGAACACTGAAGCTTTCTTT,CASSPGQVNTEAFF,TRBJ1-1,TRBD1,TRBV18,.
TGTGCCAGCAGCTTAGCGTTAACTAGCGGGATATCAGAGCAGTTCTTC,CASSLALTSGISEQFF,TRBJ2-1,TRBD2,TRBV7-8,few
TGTGCCAGCAGCGCCAGCGGCTTAGAGACCCAGTACTTC,CASSASGLETQYF,TRBJ2-5,.,TRBV7-3,.
TGTGCCAGCAGCTTATTGACCGGGACAACCTACGAGCAGTACTTC,CASSLLTGTTYEQYF,TRBJ2-7,.,TRBV7-8,.
TGTGCCAGCTACAAAAGAACTAGCGGAACAGATACGCAGTATTTT,CASYKRTSGTDTQYF,TRBJ2-3,TRBD2,TRBV2,.
TGTGCCAGCTCAAGGACTACCGTAAACAATGAGCAGTTCTTC,CASSRTTVNNEQFF,TRBJ2-1,.,TRBV2,.
TGTGCCTGGAGTTCACAGGGTAGCTACGAGCAGTACTTC,CAWSSQGSYEQYF,TRBJ2-7,.,TRBV30,.
TGTGCCAGCACCTTGGAGCCAGGGTTCGGGGTAGGCTACACCTTC,CASTLEPGFGVGYTF,TRBJ1-2,.,TRBV6-1,.
TGTGCCAGCAGTGCTCCGGACAACTCCTACGAGCAGTACTTC,CASSAPDNSYEQYF,TRBJ2-7,.,TRBV28,.
TGTGCCAGCAGCTTGGGCGGATCCTACAATGAGCAGTTCTTC,CASSLGGSYNEQFF,TRBJ2-1,.,TRBV7-3,.
TGCGCCAGCAGCTTTGACAGAAATCAGCCCCAGCATTTT,CASSFDRNQPQHF,TRBJ1-5,.,TRBV5-1,.
TGTGCCAGCAGTAGGGTCCGGGAGTCCAACGAGCAGTACTTC,CASSRVRESNEQYF,TRBJ2-7,.,TRBV6-1,.
TGTGCCAGCAGCGCTTATTGGGGGGGAGCTCCCCAAGAGACCCAGTACTTC,CASSAYWGGAPQETQYF,TRBJ2-5,TRBD2,TRBV9,.
TGCGCCAGCGGGGACAGGGAAGAATCGACTGAAGCTTTCTTT,CASGDREESTEAFF,TRBJ1-1,TRBD1,TRBV5-1,few
TGTGCCAGCAGTTTTCAGGGGGCTTGGGAGACCCAGTACTTC,CASSFQGAWETQYF,TRBJ2-5,TRBD1,TRBV27,.
TGTGCCAGCAGTTCCCGGGGATATTATGGCTACACCTTC,CASSSRGYYGYTF,TRBJ1-2,.,TRBV6-1,.
TGCGCCAGCAGTGACGGGACAGGGAATGTCCGCGAGCAGTACTTC,CASSDGTGNVREQYF,TRBJ2-7,TRBD1,TRBV10-1,.
TGTGCCAGCAGCTTGGCGGGGATCCAAGAGACCCAGTACTTC,CASSLAGIQETQYF,TRBJ2-5,.,TRBV5-4,.
TGTGCCAGCAGTGCCCGACAGCTTACTTTGAACACTGAAGCTTTCTTT,CASSARQLTLNTEAFF,TRBJ1-1,.,TRBV27,.
TGTGCCAGCTCACCGGAGATGATGAACACTGAAGCTTTCTTT,CASSPEMMNTEAFF,TRBJ1-1,.,TRBV18,.
TGCGCCAGCAGCCCCCCCGAATCCGGGGCCAACGTCCTGACTTTC,CASSPPESGANVLTF,TRBJ2-6,.,TRBV5-1,.
TGTGCCAGCAGTCCCAGAATTAATCCGCGCGATACGCAGTATTTT,CASSPRINPRDTQYF,TRBJ2-3,.,TRBV2,.
TGCAGCGCCGGACTGCCCTACGAGCAGTACTTC,CSAGLPYEQYF,TRBJ2-7,.,TRBV29-1,.
TGTGCCAGCAGTGAGGGAGGTCTAGCGGGAGATGGAACCGGGGAGCTGTTTTTT,CASSEGGLAGDGTGELFF,TRBJ2-2,TRBD2,TRBV6-1,.
TGTGCCAGCAGCTTGTATACTCCCCCGTCCTCCGAGCAGTACTTC,CASSLYTPPSSEQYF,TRBJ2-7,.,TRBV5-6,.
TGTGCCATCAGTGAAATGGGGTCGGAGACCCAGTACTTC,CAISEMGSETQYF,TRBJ2-5,.,TRBV10-3,.
TGTGCCTGGAGTGGGCGGTCCTCTGGAAACACCATATATTTT,CAWSGRSSGNTIYF,TRBJ1-3,.,TRBV30,.
TGTGCCATCAGTGAAGGGGCCCCGAGCGAGCAGTACTTC,CAISEGAPSEQYF,TRBJ2-7,.,TRBV10-3,.
TGTGCCAGCAGCATGCCGGGACAGGTCCACTTC,CASSMPGQVHF,TRBJ2-5,TRBD1,TRBV9,.
TGTGCTAGTGGTTTGGGACAAAGGGAGACCCAGTACTTC,CASGLGQRETQYF,TRBJ2-5,.,TRBV12-5,.
TGTGCCAGTAGTATAGACGTAGCGGCTTCCTACAATGAGCAGTTCTTC,CASSIDVAASYNEQFF,TRBJ2-1,.,TRBV19,once
TGCGCCAGCTTCAACCGAAATCCCAGTGGCACTGAAGCTTTCTTT,CASFNRNPSGTEAFF,TRBJ1-1,.,TRBV5-1,.
TGTGCCTCGCAGGGCGGTAGTGGCACCTACGAGCAGTACTTC,CASQGGSGTYEQYF,TRBJ2-7,.,TRBV6-5,once
TGCGCCAGCAGCTTGGTGCGCGGTTCCATGAACACTGAAGCTTTCTTT,CASSLVRGSMNTEAFF,TRBJ1-1,.,TRBV5-1,.
TGTGCCTGGAGCACAGCGTCACAGGGGGCTCGAAATCAGCCCCAGCATTTT,CAWSTASQGARNQPQHF,TRBJ1-5,TRBD1,TRBV30,.
TGTGCCAGCAGCCAAACTAGCGTCTCCTACGAGCAGTACTTC,CASSQTSVSYEQYF,TRBJ2-7,TRBD2,TRBV4-2,.
TGTGCCAGCAGCCAAGGTATCGGGAGCTCCTACAATGAGCAGTTCTTC,CASSQGIGSSYNEQFF,TRBJ2-1,.,TRBV4-2,.
TGTGCCAGCAGCCAGGGGTATGGCTACACCTTC,CASSQGYGYTF,TRBJ1-2,.,TRBV6-5,.
TGTGCCAGCAGTTACCCCGCTAGCGGGAGCGGAGAGACCCAGTACTTC,CASSYPASGSGETQYF,TRBJ2-5,TRBD2,TRBV6-5,.
TGTGCCAGCAGCTCCTATTCGGGACCTAACTATGGCTACACCTTC,CASSSYSGPNYGYTF,TRBJ1-2,.,TRBV11-3,.
TGTGCCAGCAGTGTCAGGGGGAGCTCCTACAATGAGCAGTTCTTC,CASSVRGSSYNEQFF,TRBJ2-1,TRBD1,TRBV2,.
TGTGCCAGTAGTAGACTAGCGGGAGGCTACGAGCAGTACTTC,CASSRLAGGYEQYF,TRBJ2-7,TRBD2,TRBV19,.
TGTGCCAGTAGTCCTCGACAGGGAAGCACAGATACGCAGTATTTT,CASSPRQGSTDTQYF,TRBJ2-3,TRBD1,TRBV19,.
TGTGCCAGCAGTTCCGGACAGACGGTAAAAACTGAAGCTTTCTTT,CASSSGQTVKTEAFF,TRBJ1-1,.,TRBV27,.
TGCGCCAGCAACGAGTGGCGGTCGAACACCGGGGAGCTGTTTTTT,CASNEWRSNTGELFF,TRBJ2-2,.,TRBV10-1,.
TGTGCCAGCAATTCGGACAGGGGCCGGAGTGAAAAACTGTTTTTT,CASNSDRGRSEKLFF,TRBJ1-4,TRBD1,TRBV2,.
TGTGCCAGCAGAAGGGGGACAGGATCCTCCTACGAGCAGTACTTC,CASRRGTGSSYEQYF,TRBJ2-7,TRBD1,TRBV6-6,.
TGCGCCAGCAGCTTTGACCCGACTAGCGGCAGACCAGAGGAGACCCAGTACTTC,CASSFDPTSGRPEETQYF,TRBJ2-5,TRBD2,TRBV5-1,.
TGTGCCAGCAGACTAAAAACCGGGACTAGCGGGACTTACGAGCAGTACTTC,CASRLKTGTSGTYEQYF,TRBJ2-7,TRBD2,TRBV27,.